The rows below give T cell receptor beta chains drawn from one sample of a study of OX40 agonist ivuxolimab in advanced cancers. Assay: immunoSEQ multiplex PCR; the TCRdb copy retains only in-frame clones and omits some. The profile shows roughly 66,000 clones, 70% to 90% of them singletons. The input for sequencing was CD4+ or CD8+ T cells sorted from blood, taken in a trial of the OX40 agonist ivuxolimab. Every receptor here comes from an adult with an advanced solid tumor such as melanoma, head and neck, liver or kidney cancer. Each CDR3 is given with its conserved first and last residue. The D gene is left open where the match is weak. Size values are once, few and many counts, or a class for expanded clones, and some rows have none.

j_call,v_call,clone_size,d_call,cdr3_nt,cdr3_aa
TRBJ1-6,TRBV5-1,-,TRBD1,TGCGCCAGCAGCTTGGCCCCGGGGGGACAGGGGGCTTCACCCCTCCACTTT,CASSLAPGGQGASPLHF
TRBJ1-4,TRBV25-1,-,-,TGTGCCAGCAGTGAAGTCCCAACAACTAATGAAAAACTGTTTTTT,CASSEVPTTNEKLFF
TRBJ1-1,TRBV30,once,TRBD1,TGTGCCTGGAGCATCGACAGGGGGCTGGGCACTGAAGCTTTCTTT,CAWSIDRGLGTEAFF
TRBJ2-3,TRBV29-1,-,TRBD2,TGCAGCGCCAAGACTAGCGGGAGTGGTGCAGATACGCAGTATTTT,CSAKTSGSGADTQYF
TRBJ1-2,TRBV6-6,-,-,TGTGCCAGCAGTATGTCCGGGAACCGGGAGGGCTACACCTTC,CASSMSGNREGYTF
TRBJ2-4,TRBV7-2,-,TRBD1,TGTGCCAGCAGCTCCCCGGGACAGGGAAGGAGCATTCAGTACTTC,CASSSPGQGRSIQYF
TRBJ2-1,TRBV19,-,-,TGTGCCAGTAGTATAGATCCCCGTGTGGGGCAGTTCTTC,CASSIDPRVGQFF
TRBJ2-2,TRBV18,-,-,TGTGCCAGCTCACGCCGGGACTCTCAGACCGGGGAGCTGTTTTTT,CASSRRDSQTGELFF
TRBJ1-1,TRBV11-3,-,-,TGTGCCAGCAGCTTACTTCGGAACACTGAAGCTTTCTTT,CASSLLRNTEAFF
TRBJ2-3,TRBV5-1,-,TRBD2,TGCGCCAGCAGCTTGGGGGCTAGCGGGTGGTACACAGATACGCAGTATTTT,CASSLGASGWYTDTQYF
TRBJ2-5,TRBV7-9,-,TRBD2,TGTGCCAGCAGCTTAGCGTTAGGGGAGGGTCGAGAGACCCAGTACTTC,CASSLALGEGRETQYF
TRBJ2-5,TRBV7-9,few,-,TGTGCCAGCAGCCAACTACCGAATAGAGATGTCCAGTACTTC,CASSQLPNRDVQYF
TRBJ1-3,TRBV18,-,-,TGTGCCAGCTCACCCCAGCTCGACAGCTCTGGAAACACCATATATTTT,CASSPQLDSSGNTIYF
TRBJ2-3,TRBV7-6,-,TRBD2,TGTGCCAGCAAGAGAAATAGCGGGAGCGTCACAGATACGCAGTATTTT,CASKRNSGSVTDTQYF
TRBJ2-5,TRBV15,-,-,TGTGCCACCAGCAGGGACTATTTCCAAGAGACCCAGTACTTC,CATSRDYFQETQYF
TRBJ2-5,TRBV7-2,-,-,TGTGCCAGCACCTCGGGGAGGACAAGAGAGACCCAGTACTTC,CASTSGRTRETQYF
TRBJ1-2,TRBV6-4,-,-,TGTGCCAGCAGCCAAGGACCTCCCGCAGGGATCCGGTATGGCTACACCTTC,CASSQGPPAGIRYGYTF